This T cell receptor beta chain emerged from a study of cytomegalovirus exposure and HLA in healthy donors. Study details: Within the Caucasian-associated ancestry cluster were approximately 77% of the approximately 390 genotyped donors. Overall study findings and caveats: In an earlier analysis, in some 540 donors, most V segments appeared productive either ~87% or ~30% of the time.

Deletions cut 2 bases from V and 2 bases from J, with 12 bases between. Germline CDR1 is SGHNT and CDR2 is YYREEE (reference sequence). The CDR3 runs 15 residues. Amplification used 60 Vbeta primers and 13 Jbeta primers. The method was immunoSEQ multiplex PCR; TCRdb's version includes in-frame clones alone and lacks a portion of them. The sample contains 150,000 to 200,000 clones, around 77% of which appear only once. Remarks on this clone: Its target is unknown.

There were likely unrecorded immune exposures, though donors were nominally healthy when sampled. The TCR was taken from a young man in good health and CMV-seronegative. Sequences were obtained from PBMCs. The chain recombines TRBV5-4 with TRBJ2-3; maybe TRBD1 (6 bases). CDR3 amino acids: CASSFSRGHTDTQYF. The DNA for the CDR3 is TGTGCCAGCAGCTTTAGCAGGGGTCACACAGATACGCAGTATTTT.